The 20 T cell receptor beta chains in this list originate from one sample, sequenced in a study of cytomegalovirus exposure and HLA in healthy donors. 60 Vbeta and 13 Jbeta primers were used in PCR. Clones were read by immunoSEQ multiplex PCR, and TCRdb kept only the in-frame ones, dropping some. Of hundreds of thousands of clones in the sample, almost 80% are singletons; the top ten hold approximately 3.8%. Sequencing was done on a sample of PBMCs. Receptors were obtained from a male donor in good health and CMV-seronegative.

CDR3 nucleotide sequence: TGTGCCAGCAGCGCCCGAAGAGGCGAGCAGTACTTC. It specifies CASSARRGEQYF. The chain uses TRBV14 and TRBJ2-7; unclear D gene. Germline V gives CDR1 SGHDN, CDR2 FVKESK. The CDR3 runs to 12 residues. The V end lost 5 bases, the J end lost 6 bases, and 11 bases lay between the germline ends.

CDR3 in DNA: TGTGCCAGCAGTTACTCAAGGACAGGCCCCTACGAGCAGTACTTC. Its translation is CASSYSRTGPYEQYF. The J gene is TRBJ2-7, the V gene TRBV6-5; TRBD1 matches at 7 bases. The V gene's germline CDR1 is MNHEY and CDR2 SVGAGI. Losses at the gene ends were 0 bases for V and 2 bases for J; bases not matched to a gene: 4. The CDR3 has 15 amino acids.

The V gene is TRBV5-1, the J gene TRBJ1-4, with D possibly TRBD1 on 6 matching bases. V was trimmed by 5 bases and J by 8 bases, leaving 16 bases between them. Germline V gene data show CDR1 as SGHRS and CDR2 as YFSETQ. This CDR3 is 14 amino acids long. CDR3 nucleotide sequence: TGCGCCAGCAGGGCCGGGACACCTGAGGAAAAACTGTTTTTT. Its translation is CASRAGTPEEKLFF. The full variable domain, completed using reference TRBV5-1 and TRBJ1-4, is KAGVTQTPRYLIKTRGQQVTLSCSPISGHRSVSWYQQTPGQGLQFLFEYFSETQRNKGNFPGRFSGRQFSNSRSEMNVSTLELGDSALYLCASRAGTPEEKLFFGSGTQLSVL.

The rearrangement uses TRBV7-9 and TRBJ2-3; possibly TRBD2 for D (5 bases). CDR3 size: 16 residues. Trimming removed 4 bases from V and 1 base from J, with 15 bases in between. Germline V gives CDR1 SEHNR, CDR2 FQNEAQ (reference sequence). The CDR3: CASSSHGAVGTDTQYF. CDR3 coding DNA: TGTGCCAGCAGCTCTCACGGAGCGGTAGGCACAGATACGCAGTATTTT.

CDR3 sequence (DNA): TGCGCCAGCAGCTTAGGGGTAGTAGCGGGACTTACCGGGGAGCTGTTTTTT. Translating gives CASSLGVVAGLTGELFF. The V and J genes are TRBV5-1 and TRBJ2-2; 8 bases line up with TRBD2. The CDR3 spans 17 residues. Germline lookup yields CDR1 SGHRS and CDR2 YFSETQ. The J segment lost 5 bases and the V segment lost 2 bases, leaving 11 bases of the junction unmatched.

This sequence joins TRBV9 and TRBJ1-3; maybe TRBD1 (6 bases). CDR3 length equals 16 residues. Trimming took off 3 bases at V and 0 bases at J, with 13 bases between the two ends. The germline CDR1 and CDR2 sequences are SGDLS and YYNGEE. For the CDR3, the DNA is TGTGCCAGCAGCGCCGACCTCAGGGGCTCTGGAAACACCATATATTTT. Translation gives CASSADLRGSGNTIYF. The entire variable domain, with the rest obtained from reference TRBV9 and TRBJ1-3, is as follows: DSGVTQTPKHLITATGQRVTLRCSPRSGDLSVYWYQQSLDQGLQFLIQYYNGEERAKGNILERFSAQQFPDLHSELNLSSLELGDSALYFCASSADLRGSGNTIYFGEGSWLTVV.

The chain recombines TRBV10-3 with TRBJ2-5; 11 nucleotides agree with TRBD2. Losses at the gene ends were 6 bases for V and 5 bases for J; bases not matched to a gene: 5. Germline CDR1 is ENHRY and CDR2 is SYGVKD. CDR3 length: 14 amino acids. As DNA, the CDR3 is TGTGCCATCAGCTTAGCGGGAGGGATGGAGACCCAGTACTTC. It specifies CAISLAGGMETQYF.

This clone was detected only once. This chain joins TRBV5-1 and TRBJ2-5; weak D call: TRBD2 (6 bases). The V end was cut by 7 bases, the J end by 2 bases, with 21 bases between. Germline CDR1 SGHRS, CDR2 YFSETQ. The CDR3 contains 16 residues. The CDR3 sequence: CASRGGTIGLQETQYF. CDR3 sequence (DNA): TGCGCCAGCCGTGGGGGGACCATCGGACTACAAGAGACCCAGTACTTC.

This chain connects TRBV5-1 to TRBJ2-1; D unresolved. The CDR3 contains 12 residues. V dropped 0 bases and J dropped 6 bases, with 4 bases sitting between them. Germline assignment: CDR1 SGHRS and CDR2 YFSETQ. This CDR3 reads CASSLGANEQFF. CDR3 in DNA: TGCGCCAGCAGCTTGGGGGCCAATGAGCAGTTCTTC.

As for this clone: Germline and junction disagree at one end, which may indicate a read error. This chain connects TRBV7-9 to TRBJ2-7; no reliable D call. The CDR3 totals 12 residues. CDR1 is SEHNR and CDR2 is FQNEAQ in the germline V gene (reference sequence). The CDR3 DNA reads as TGTTCCAGCAGCTTCATCTCCTACGAGCAGTACTTC. It encodes CSSSFISYEQYF.

The chain has TRBV7-2 and TRBJ2-3; no definite D call. This CDR3 has 14 amino acids. V was shortened by 5 bases and J by 1 base, with 10 bases between the two germline ends. The germline V gene has CDR1 SGHTA and CDR2 FQGNSA. In DNA, the CDR3 is TGTGCCAGCAGCCCTGGTGGAGGCACAGATACGCAGTATTTT. Translation: CASSPGGGTDTQYF.

The chain uses TRBV2 and TRBJ1-2, with TRBD1 matching 7 bases. The V segment lost 4 bases and the J segment 3 bases; nucleotides outside the gene matches: 8. This CDR3 is 15 amino acids long. Per the germline V gene, CDR1 is SNHLY and CDR2 is FYNNEI. The CDR3 DNA sequence: TGTGCCAGCAGTGGTAGGGGGCGAGGGGACTATGGCTACACCTTC. This encodes CASSGRGRGDYGYTF. Full variable domain (rest looked up from reference TRBV2 and TRBJ1-2): EPEVTQTPSHQVTQMGQEVILRCVPISNHLYFYWYRQILGQKVEFLVSFYNNEISEKSEIFDDQFSVERPDGSNFTLKIRSTKLEDSAMYFCASSGRGRGDYGYTFGSGTRLTVV.

The V gene is TRBV28, the J gene TRBJ2-1; perhaps TRBD2 as D (5 bases). There are 15 residues in the CDR3. V was clipped by 4 bases and J by 8 bases, with 18 bases between them. CDR1 and CDR2 (germline): MDHEN, SYDVKM. The chain's CDR3 is CASSSNAAGVDEQFF. The CDR3 DNA sequence: TGTGCCAGCAGTTCAAACGCCGCGGGCGTGGATGAGCAGTTCTTC.

This sequence joins TRBV5-1 and TRBJ1-1, with 9 nucleotides matching TRBD1. Germline V gives CDR1 SGHRS, CDR2 YFSETQ. V gave up 4 bases and J gave up 8 bases; unmatched junction bases: 6. The CDR3 length is 13 residues. CDR3 loop: CASSRVGTGEAFF. The CDR3 DNA follows: TGCGCCAGCAGCCGGGTCGGGACAGGGGAAGCTTTCTTT.

The CDR3 sequence is CASSYHDRGETQYF. The CDR3 DNA reads TGTGCCAGCAGCTACCACGACAGGGGAGAGACCCAGTACTTC. V is TRBV7-2 and J is TRBJ2-5; TRBD1 matches at 8 bases. Germline lookup yields CDR1 SGHTA and CDR2 FQGNSA. V shed 4 bases and J 4 bases; nucleotides not matched to a gene: 5. The CDR3 sequence is 14 residues long.

V and J are TRBV28 and TRBJ1-2, with TRBD1 matching 8 bases. CDR1 is MDHEN, CDR2 SYDVKM, per germline. J was trimmed by 0 bases and V by 6 bases; bases with no gene match: 6. The CDR3 is 15 amino acids. CDR3 region: CASSITGGANYGYTF. CDR3 DNA sequence: TGTGCCAGCAGCATTACAGGGGGGGCTAACTATGGCTACACCTTC.

The chain links TRBV14 to TRBJ1-1; no clear D gene. CDR3 length: 14 residues. Per germline, CDR1 SGHDN and CDR2 FVKESK. Trimming pared 1 base from V and 5 bases from J, leaving 11 bases between. CDR3 in amino acids: CASSQAGGYTEAFF. CDR3 DNA sequence: TGTGCCAGCAGCCAAGCCGGAGGGTATACTGAAGCTTTCTTT. The complete variable domain, with remaining parts taken from reference TRBV14 and TRBJ1-1, reads EAGVTQFPSHSVIEKGQTVTLRCDPISGHDNLYWYRRVMGKEIKFLLHFVKESKQDESGMPNNRFLAERTGGTYSTLKVQPAELEDSGVYFCASSQAGGYTEAFFGQGTRLTVV.

V is TRBV9 and J is TRBJ2-7, with 9 bases matching TRBD1. V gave up 3 bases and J gave up 5 bases; unmatched junction bases: 12. CDR1 is SGDLS and CDR2 is YYNGEE in the germline V gene. The CDR3 is made up of 16 amino acids. CDR3 amino acids: CASSAGINRGRNEQYF. The CDR3 DNA follows: TGTGCCAGCAGCGCGGGGATTAACAGGGGGCGCAACGAGCAGTACTTC.

The J gene is TRBJ2-5, the V gene TRBV29-1, with D maybe TRBD2 (6 bases). The CDR3 loop spans 13 amino acids. In germline, CDR1 is SQVTM, CDR2 ANQGSEA. Trimming took 3 bases from V and 5 from J, leaving 13 bases between them. This CDR3 reads CSVDPVREETQYF. CDR3 in DNA: TGCAGCGTTGACCCAGTCCGGGAGGAGACCCAGTACTTC.

The chain is built from TRBV6-4 and TRBJ1-1; 8 nucleotides agree with TRBD1. Trimming removed 6 bases from V and 6 bases from J; junction bases left unmatched: 6. The CDR3 is 13 amino acids. Germline V gives CDR1 MRHNA, CDR2 SNTAGT. In DNA form, the CDR3 reads TGTGCCAGCAGCCCACAGGGGGGGGCTGAAGCTTTCTTT. Protein: CASSPQGGAEAFF.